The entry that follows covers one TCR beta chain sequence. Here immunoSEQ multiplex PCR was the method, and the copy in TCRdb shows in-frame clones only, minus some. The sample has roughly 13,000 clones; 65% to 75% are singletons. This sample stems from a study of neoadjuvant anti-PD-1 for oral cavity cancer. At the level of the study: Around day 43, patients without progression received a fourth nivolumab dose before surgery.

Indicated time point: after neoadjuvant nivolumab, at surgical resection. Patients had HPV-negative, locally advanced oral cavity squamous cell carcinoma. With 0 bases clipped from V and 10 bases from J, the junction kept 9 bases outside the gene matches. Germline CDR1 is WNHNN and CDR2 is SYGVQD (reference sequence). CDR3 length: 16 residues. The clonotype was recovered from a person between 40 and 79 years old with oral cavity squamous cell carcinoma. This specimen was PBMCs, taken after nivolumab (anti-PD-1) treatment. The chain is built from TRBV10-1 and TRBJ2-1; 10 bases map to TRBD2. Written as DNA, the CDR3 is TGCGCCAGCAGTGAGTCCTCTAGCGGGAGCCACTTGGAGCAGTTCTTC. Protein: CASSESSSGSHLEQFF.